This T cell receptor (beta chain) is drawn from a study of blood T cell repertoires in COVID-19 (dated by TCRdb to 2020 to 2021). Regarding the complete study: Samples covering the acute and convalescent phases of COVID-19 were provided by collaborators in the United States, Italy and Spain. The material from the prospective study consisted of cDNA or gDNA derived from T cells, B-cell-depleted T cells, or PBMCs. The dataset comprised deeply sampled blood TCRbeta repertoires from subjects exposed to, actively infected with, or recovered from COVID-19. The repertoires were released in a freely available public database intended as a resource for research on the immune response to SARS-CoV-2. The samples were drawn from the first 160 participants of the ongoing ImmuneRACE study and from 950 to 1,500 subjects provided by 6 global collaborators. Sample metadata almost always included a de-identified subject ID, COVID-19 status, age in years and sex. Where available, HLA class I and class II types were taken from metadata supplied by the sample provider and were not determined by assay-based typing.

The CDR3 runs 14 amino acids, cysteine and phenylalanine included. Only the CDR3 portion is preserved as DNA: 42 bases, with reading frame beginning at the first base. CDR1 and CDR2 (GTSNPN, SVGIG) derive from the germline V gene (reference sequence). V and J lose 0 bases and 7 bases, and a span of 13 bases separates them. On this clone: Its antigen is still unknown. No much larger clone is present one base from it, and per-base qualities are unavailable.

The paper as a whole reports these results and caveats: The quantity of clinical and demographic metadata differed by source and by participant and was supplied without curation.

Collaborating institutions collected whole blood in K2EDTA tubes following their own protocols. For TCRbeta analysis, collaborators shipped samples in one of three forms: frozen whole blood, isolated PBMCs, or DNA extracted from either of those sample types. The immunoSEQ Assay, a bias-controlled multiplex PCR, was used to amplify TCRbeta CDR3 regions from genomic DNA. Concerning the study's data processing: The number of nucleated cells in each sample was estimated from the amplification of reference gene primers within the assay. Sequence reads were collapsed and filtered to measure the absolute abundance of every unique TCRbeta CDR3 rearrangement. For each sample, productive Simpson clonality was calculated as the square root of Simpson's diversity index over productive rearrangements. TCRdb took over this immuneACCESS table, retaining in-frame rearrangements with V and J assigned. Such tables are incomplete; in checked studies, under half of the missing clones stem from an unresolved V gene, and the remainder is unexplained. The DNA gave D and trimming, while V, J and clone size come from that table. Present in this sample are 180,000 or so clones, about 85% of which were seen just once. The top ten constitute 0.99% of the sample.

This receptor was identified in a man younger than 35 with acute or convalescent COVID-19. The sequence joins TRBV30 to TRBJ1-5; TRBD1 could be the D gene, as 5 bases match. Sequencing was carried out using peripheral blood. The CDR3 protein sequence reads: CAWSVGGTGQPQHF. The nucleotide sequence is TGTGCCTGGAGTGTTGGAGGGACTGGCCAGCCCCAGCATTTT.